Presented here are 24 T cell receptor beta chains from one specimen sequenced in a study of shared clonotypes between healthy human individuals. Profiling relied on immunoSEQ multiplex PCR, and the TCRdb table lists in-frame clones only, not all of them. The table records 1.6 million or so clones, approximately 98.5% of them present only once. The sequencing input was naive CD4+ T cells sorted from blood. Subset defined: CD45RA+ positively selected. These receptors all stem from a young man in good health.

This clone was seen just once. The genes are TRBV19 and TRBJ1-5, with unresolved D. Trimming shortened V by 1 base and J by 5 bases, and 12 bases separated the two germline ends. Germline loops: CDR1 LNHDA, CDR2 SQIVND (reference sequence). The CDR3 contains 15 residues. CDR3 DNA sequence: TGTGCCAGTAGTATAGGAGCGGGAACCCATCAGCCCCAGCATTTT. It specifies CASSIGAGTHQPQHF.

About this clone itself: Other DNA sequences in this sample translate to the same CDR3. This chain joins TRBV4-1 and TRBJ2-7, with 9 nucleotides matching TRBD2. Trimming removed 6 bases from V and 1 base from J; junction bases left unmatched: 4. This CDR3 is built from 14 residues. Germline V gives CDR1 MGHRA, CDR2 YSYEKL. The CDR3 DNA reads as TGCGCCAGCAGTCTGACTAGCGGATCCTACGAGCAGTACTTC. Translation: CASSLTSGSYEQYF.

V and J are TRBV6-4 and TRBJ2-1, with D hard to call. CDR1 MRHNA and CDR2 SNTAGT come from the germline V gene. The CDR3 spans 16 residues. Trimming pared 2 bases from V and 0 bases from J, leaving 11 bases between. CDR3: CASSDQTGSSYNEQFF. The CDR3 DNA is TGTGCCAGCAGTGACCAAACGGGTAGCTCCTACAATGAGCAGTTCTTC.

The chain joins TRBV11-2 to TRBJ2-3, with 8 bases that match TRBD2. The junction had 15 bases not matched to a gene; V was cut back by 6 bases and J by 4 bases. Germline V gene lookup returns CDR1 SGHAT and CDR2 FQNNGV. The length of the CDR3 is 17 residues. The CDR3 coding sequence is TGTGCCAGCAGATATACCGGGACTAGGAACTCCCCAGATACGCAGTATTTT. Protein product: CASRYTGTRNSPDTQYF.

The V call is TRBV19, the J call TRBJ2-7; no reliable D call. V lost 3 bases and J lost 5, with 11 bases in between. Germline V gene lookup returns CDR1 LNHDA and CDR2 SQIVND (reference sequence). This CDR3 contains 13 residues. CDR3 sequence reads: CASSIQGRDEQYF. The DNA for the CDR3 is TGTGCCAGTAGTATTCAAGGACGGGACGAGCAGTACTTC.

The J gene is TRBJ2-7, the V gene TRBV7-9; 15 bases are shared with TRBD2. Germline assignment: CDR1 SEHNR and CDR2 FQNEAQ (reference sequence). V gave up 5 bases and J gave up 7 bases; unmatched junction bases: 15. The CDR3 extends over 18 amino acids. The CDR3, as DNA: TGTGCCAGCAGCCGCTACGGGACTAGCGGGAGGAAGACGGGGGAGCAGTACTTC. It is translated as CASSRYGTSGRKTGEQYF.

The J gene is TRBJ2-1, the V gene TRBV5-5; D remains ambiguous. The CDR3 has 15 residues. The V and J ends lost 0 bases and 8 bases respectively, with 15 bases between them. Germline assignment: CDR1 SGHKS and CDR2 YYEKEE (reference sequence). CDR3: CASSLADTGPYEQFF. CDR3 in DNA: TGTGCCAGCAGCTTGGCCGACACCGGGCCCTATGAGCAGTTCTTC.

The chain joins TRBV5-4 to TRBJ2-1; TRBD1 agrees at 7 bases. This CDR3 contains 15 residues. With 0 bases clipped from V and 8 bases from J, the junction kept 8 bases outside the gene matches. Germline CDR1 reads SGHNT; CDR2 reads YYREEE (reference sequence). The CDR3 DNA reads as TGTGCCAGCAGCTTGGTAGGGACAGTCACACATGAGCAGTTCTTC. This encodes CASSLVGTVTHEQFF. Full variable domain (remainder filled in from reference TRBV5-4 and TRBJ2-1): ETGVTQSPTHLIKTRGQQVTLRCSSQSGHNTVSWYQQALGQGPQFIFQYYREEENGRGNFPPRFSGLQFPNYSSELNVNALELDDSALYLCASSLVGTVTHEQFFGPGTRLTVL.

The gene calls are TRBV15 and TRBJ2-7; the D gene could be TRBD1 or TRBD2 (5 bases each). V was shortened by 5 bases and J by 2 bases, with 13 bases between the two germline ends. The CDR3 loop spans 14 amino acids. Per germline, CDR1 LNHNV and CDR2 YYDKDF (reference sequence). CDR3 nucleotides: TGTGCCACCAGCCAAAACCGGGGCCCCTACGAGCAGTACTTC. This codes for CATSQNRGPYEQYF.

J is TRBJ2-3 and V is TRBV27; D gene unclear. The CDR3 length is 13 residues. Germline CDR1 MNHEY, CDR2 SMNVEV (reference sequence). V lost 5 bases and J 1 base, leaving 7 bases between the germline ends. The CDR3 nucleotides read TGTGCCAGCAGTCCCGCGCGCACAGATACGCAGTATTTT. This codes for CASSPARTDTQYF.

J is TRBJ1-2 and V is TRBV18; D is uncertain. Per germline, CDR1 KGHSH and CDR2 LQKENI. The CDR3 is 14 residues long. V dropped 0 bases and J dropped 4 bases, with 9 bases sitting between them. In DNA, the CDR3 is TGTGCCAGCTCACCACCGGGCTCCGGCTATGGCTACACCTTC. It translates to CASSPPGSGYGYTF.

The chain is built from TRBV4-2 and TRBJ2-7; a possible D gene is TRBD2 (6 bases). V was cut by 2 bases and J by 8 bases, with 13 bases left in between. The germline V gene encodes CDR1 LGHNA and CDR2 YNFKEQ. The CDR3 is made up of 13 amino acids. The chain's CDR3 is CASSQQQTSKQYF. The CDR3 DNA reads as TGTGCCAGCAGCCAACAACAAACTAGCAAGCAGTACTTC.

The genes are TRBV4-2 and TRBJ2-1; TRBD2 agrees at 7 bases. V was pared by 3 bases and J by 8 bases, with 7 bases of the junction left unmatched. Germline lookup yields CDR1 LGHNA and CDR2 YNFKEQ. The CDR3 consists of 14 residues. The CDR3, as DNA: TGTGCCAGCAGCCAGGGGGGAGGGCCGGATGAGCAGTTCTTC. Its translation: CASSQGGGPDEQFF.

The V and J genes are TRBV5-1 and TRBJ2-7; 12 bases are shared with TRBD1. V was clipped by 4 bases and J by 4 bases; unmatched bases: 9. The germline gives CDR1 SGHRS, CDR2 YFSETQ. The CDR3 spans 16 residues. The CDR3 nucleotides are TGCGCCAGCAGCAGAACGGGACAGGGGGCGTTGTACGAGCAGTACTTC. Translated: CASSRTGQGALYEQYF.

This chain uses TRBV5-4 with TRBJ2-2, with 10 bases that match TRBD1. The V segment lost 4 bases and the J segment 5 bases; nucleotides outside the gene matches: 5. The CDR3 has 15 amino acids. Looked up from germline, CDR1 is SGHNT and CDR2 is YYREEE (reference sequence). The DNA of the CDR3 is TGTGCCAGCAGCAACCCGGGACAGGGGACCGGGGAGCTGTTTTTT. Translating it yields CASSNPGQGTGELFF. Full variable domain (remainder filled in from reference TRBV5-4 and TRBJ2-2): ETGVTQSPTHLIKTRGQQVTLRCSSQSGHNTVSWYQQALGQGPQFIFQYYREEENGRGNFPPRFSGLQFPNYSSELNVNALELDDSALYLCASSNPGQGTGELFFGEGSRLTVL.

The rearrangement links TRBV9 to TRBJ2-1; TRBD2 is a possible D gene (6 bases). CDR1 is SGDLS and CDR2 is YYNGEE in the germline V gene. The germline V and J ends were trimmed by 1 base and 8 bases, with 16 bases remaining between them. CDR3 length: 15 residues. The CDR3 DNA follows: TGTGCCAGCAGCGTATCAGGGACTGAGGGGCATGAGCAGTTCTTC. This translates into CASSVSGTEGHEQFF.

CDR3: CASSLSGPRYGYTF. Written as DNA, the CDR3 is TGCGCCAGCAGCTTGTCAGGGCCCCGCTATGGCTACACCTTC. This rearrangement joins TRBV5-1 to TRBJ1-2; TRBD1 might be the D (5 bases). This CDR3 contains 14 residues. Trimming took 1 base from V and 4 from J, leaving 11 bases between them. CDR1 is SGHRS and CDR2 is YFSETQ in the germline V gene.

The chain couples TRBV9 to TRBJ2-3; no definite D call. V was clipped by 0 bases and J by 4 bases, with 15 bases between them. The CDR3 totals 16 residues. CDR1 is SGDLS, CDR2 YYNGEE, per germline. The CDR3 DNA reads as TGTGCCAGCAGCGTAGCTTCTCCAGTAAAGGCAGATACGCAGTATTTT. Translating it yields CASSVASPVKADTQYF.

This chain joins TRBV5-4 and TRBJ2-5; 7 positions agree with TRBD1. CDR3 length: 16 residues. CDR1 is SGHNT and CDR2 is YYREEE in the germline V gene (reference sequence). V lost 0 bases to trimming and J lost 5 bases; unmatched junction nucleotides: 10. The CDR3 region is CASSLVPRDSRETQYF. In DNA, the CDR3 is TGTGCCAGCAGCTTGGTTCCCCGGGACAGTAGGGAGACCCAGTACTTC.

The V gene is TRBV28, the J gene TRBJ2-5, with a possible D match to TRBD1 (6 bases). V was pared by 2 bases and J by 5 bases, with 18 bases between. The CDR3 has 16 amino acids. CDR1 MDHEN and CDR2 SYDVKM come from the germline V gene. CDR3 amino acids: CASSLSGEQGWETQYF. DNA for the CDR3: TGTGCCAGCAGTTTAAGCGGAGAACAGGGATGGGAGACCCAGTACTTC.

This chain joins TRBV11-3 and TRBJ1-1; D gene ambiguous. Germline-derived CDR1 and CDR2 are SGHNT and YENEEA. The CDR3 has 17 amino acids. Trimming left V 0 bases short and J 7 bases short, with 21 bases between. CDR3 residues: CASSLDLVAAVKGEAFF. As DNA, the CDR3 is TGTGCCAGCAGCTTAGATCTGGTGGCGGCAGTCAAGGGTGAAGCTTTCTTT. Using reference TRBV11-3 and TRBJ1-1 for the parts outside the CDR3, the full variable domain is EAGVVQSPRYKIIEKKQPVAFWCNPISGHNTLYWYLQNLGQGPELLIRYENEEAVDDSQLPKDRFSAERLKGVDSTLKIQPAELGDSAVYLCASSLDLVAAVKGEAFFGQGTRLTVV.

The rearrangement uses TRBV7-2 and TRBJ1-4; D possibly corresponds to TRBD1 (6 bases). V was clipped by 3 bases and J by 2 bases, with 16 bases between them. The CDR3 totals 17 residues. Germline V gene data show CDR1 as SGHTA and CDR2 as FQGNSA. Here the CDR3 reads CASSFLGARGTNEKLFF. CDR3 nucleotide sequence: TGTGCCAGCAGCTTCTTGGGGGCGCGGGGCACTAATGAAAAACTGTTTTTT.

This clone was observed a single time. The chain recombines TRBV4-1 with TRBJ2-7; 15 nucleotides line up with TRBD2. V gave up 4 bases and J gave up 5 bases; unmatched junction bases: 3. The CDR3 has 15 residues. Germline CDR1 MGHRA, CDR2 YSYEKL. The DNA for the CDR3 is TGCGCCAGCAGCCTCGGACTAGCGGGAGGGAACGAGCAGTACTTC. This translates into CASSLGLAGGNEQYF.

The V and J genes are TRBV7-9 and TRBJ1-4; D is perhaps TRBD1 (6 bases). The germline V and J ends were trimmed by 5 bases and 5 bases, with 12 bases remaining between them. The CDR3 covers 14 residues. Germline V gene data show CDR1 as SEHNR and CDR2 as FQNEAQ (reference sequence). CDR3 region: CASSNLGGNEKLFF. The CDR3 DNA reads as TGTGCCAGCAGCAACCTAGGGGGAAATGAAAAACTGTTTTTT. The entire variable domain, with the rest obtained from reference TRBV7-9 and TRBJ1-4, is as follows: DTGVSQNPRHKITKRGQNVTFRCDPISEHNRLYWYRQTLGQGPEFLTYFQNEAQLEKSRLLSDRFSAERPKGSFSTLEIQRTEQGDSAMYLCASSNLGGNEKLFFGSGTQLSVL.